This T cell receptor beta chain was sequenced in a study of CD8 T cells in ankylosing spondylitis. Generation of TCR beta libraries employed quantitative 5'-RACE incorporating molecular barcodes. TCRdb reprocessed the 5' RACE reads with MiXCR, giving one entry per CDR3 protein. The data show 36,000 or so distinct CDR3 sequences, approximately 9.9% seen once. The CDR3 runs 18 residues. Trimming at V came to 2 bases and at J to 1 base, leaving 6 bases not matched to a gene. CDR1 SGHKS and CDR2 YYEKEE come from the germline V gene (reference sequence). Findings and caveats of the study: A motif of roughly 8 highly homologous TCR beta variants was seen as apparently characteristic of ankylosing spondylitis blood. Enrichment of disease-linked clones was reportedly significant in matched ankylosing spondylitis synovial fluid. The disease-linked clones had a CD8+ phenotype and low blood frequencies.

This clonotype showed up many times. Antigen unknown. This clonotype was sampled from a male donor with ankylosing spondylitis. Sequencing was performed on synovial fluid, either unsorted or a sorted T cell fraction (not recorded which). The chain carries TRBV5-5 and TRBJ2-2; 12 bases fit TRBD2. The CDR3 DNA is TGTGCCAGCAGCTTTGGGCTAGCGGGAGGGGTGAACACCGGGGAGCTGTTTTTT. Protein sequence: CASSFGLAGGVNTGELFF.